This T cell receptor (beta chain) emerged from a study of blood T cell repertoires in COVID-19. Study in general: Both acute and convalescent COVID-19 samples were obtained from the United States, Italy and Spain. Sources were T cells, B-cell-depleted T cells, or PBMCs; the material itself was cDNA or gDNA.

Authors' analysis steps: Quantification of nucleated cells was approximated via reference gene primer amplification. The table came from immunoSEQ multiplex PCR; TCRdb's copy has only in-frame clones and leaves some out. Clonal size and the V and J genes are those of that table, whereas D and trimming came from the DNA. The repertoire holds approximately 130,000 clones, with 80% to 90% as singletons. With 0 bases removed from V and 0 bases from J, the gap between germline ends came to 19 bases. The CDR3 is 18 residues long. CDR1 and CDR2 from the germline V gene are SQVTM and ANQGSEA. The genes are TRBV29-1 and TRBJ2-3, with D possibly being TRBD2 (6 bases). The sequence derives from a man in his 70s with active or convalescent COVID-19. The sample taken for sequencing was peripheral blood. CDR3 in DNA: TGCAGCGTTGAAGATCTGGGGCGGAGGGGCCCTAGCACAGATACGCAGTATTTT. Protein: CSVEDLGRRGPSTDTQYF.